A selection of T cell receptor beta chains follows, all from one sample in a study of blood T cell repertoires in COVID-19. Only in-frame clones appear in the TCRdb table, and some are missing; sequencing was by immunoSEQ multiplex PCR. The repertoire includes about 220,000 clones, approximately 83% of them detected once, and 3% to 4% sits in the top ten. Sequencing was carried out using PBMCs or T cells enriched from blood (not recorded which). The origin of the receptors is a woman aged 60 to 75 who had recovered from COVID-19. Each CDR3 is given with its conserved first and last residue. The D gene is left open where the match is weak. Size is stated for part of the rows, as once, few or many counts, or as a class when the clone is expanded.

cdr3_nt: TGTGCCAGCAGCTCCTTCCTTTCCGGGAAGAACACTGAAGCTTTCTTT
cdr3_aa: CASSSFLSGKNTEAFF
j_call: TRBJ1-1
d_call: .
v_call: TRBV13
clone_size: .

cdr3_nt: TGTGCCAGCAGCTTAATTTGGACAGGGGACAATGAGCAGTTCTTC
cdr3_aa: CASSLIWTGDNEQFF
j_call: TRBJ2-1
d_call: TRBD1
v_call: TRBV7-2
clone_size: .

cdr3_nt: TGTGCCAGTAGTTCGACCGGGACAGGGGGGCAGCCCCAGCATTTT
cdr3_aa: CASSSTGTGGQPQHF
j_call: TRBJ1-5
d_call: TRBD1
v_call: TRBV19
clone_size: .

cdr3_nt: TGTGCCAGCAGCTGGAGGGTTGCAACTAATGAAAAACTGTTTTTT
cdr3_aa: CASSWRVATNEKLFF
j_call: TRBJ1-4
d_call: .
v_call: TRBV5-6
clone_size: .

cdr3_nt: TGTGCCAGCGACACAGGGTCTGGGGCCAACGTCCTGACTTTC
cdr3_aa: CASDTGSGANVLTF
j_call: TRBJ2-6
d_call: .
v_call: TRBV6-5
clone_size: .

cdr3_nt: TGTGCCAGCAGCGCGGCCTCTACCGGGACAGGGAGGGAGCCCCAGCATTTT
cdr3_aa: CASSAASTGTGREPQHF
j_call: TRBJ1-5
d_call: TRBD1
v_call: TRBV7-9
clone_size: .

cdr3_nt: TGTGCCAGCAGCTTGGCAGGGCCTACGAACACTGAAGCTTTCTTT
cdr3_aa: CASSLAGPTNTEAFF
j_call: TRBJ1-1
d_call: .
v_call: TRBV7-2
clone_size: .

cdr3_nt: TGTGCCAGCAGTGGACTGCACAATGAGCAGTTCTTC
cdr3_aa: CASSGLHNEQFF
j_call: TRBJ2-1
d_call: .
v_call: TRBV11-2
clone_size: .

cdr3_nt: TGTGCCAGCAGCCAACAATCCTCCCGGGTGACAGATACGCAGTATTTT
cdr3_aa: CASSQQSSRVTDTQYF
j_call: TRBJ2-3
d_call: .
v_call: TRBV7-2
clone_size: few

cdr3_nt: TGTGCCAGCTCACCAGGGGACAGGGTTGGCTATGGCTACACCTTC
cdr3_aa: CASSPGDRVGYGYTF
j_call: TRBJ1-2
d_call: TRBD1
v_call: TRBV18
clone_size: .

cdr3_nt: TGTGCCAGCAGTGACTTCTCAGGGTTCAATGAGCAGTTCTTC
cdr3_aa: CASSDFSGFNEQFF
j_call: TRBJ2-1
d_call: .
v_call: TRBV6-2/TRBV6-3
clone_size: .

cdr3_nt: TGTGCCAGCAGCTTAGCAGGGGGCCGACTCTACGAGCAGTACTTC
cdr3_aa: CASSLAGGRLYEQYF
j_call: TRBJ2-7
d_call: TRBD1
v_call: TRBV7-9
clone_size: .

cdr3_nt: TGTGCCAGTAGTATCGGGAGCGGGGGCCTCAATGAGCAGTTCTTC
cdr3_aa: CASSIGSGGLNEQFF
j_call: TRBJ2-1
d_call: TRBD2
v_call: TRBV19
clone_size: .

cdr3_nt: TGTGCCAGCAGCCGGGACTTCGGGGGGACCCAGTACTTC
cdr3_aa: CASSRDFGGTQYF
j_call: TRBJ2-5
d_call: .
v_call: TRBV12-3/TRBV12-4
clone_size: once

cdr3_nt: TGTGCCAGTAGGGTTTCAGCGGGAGGGTGGGATGAGCAGTTCTTC
cdr3_aa: CASRVSAGGWDEQFF
j_call: TRBJ2-1
d_call: TRBD2
v_call: TRBV19
clone_size: .

cdr3_nt: TGTGCCAGCAGCTTAGTTGGGGGCGGGGGTGCGTCTCAGCCCCAGCATTTT
cdr3_aa: CASSLVGGGGASQPQHF
j_call: TRBJ1-5
d_call: .
v_call: TRBV7-2
clone_size: once

cdr3_nt: TGTGCCAGTAGTATAGGAAGGGGGCCTAGCAATCAGCCCCAGCATTTT
cdr3_aa: CASSIGRGPSNQPQHF
j_call: TRBJ1-5
d_call: TRBD1
v_call: TRBV19
clone_size: .

cdr3_nt: TGCGCCAGCAGCCGAATACGGGACAGGGGGCAGGAGACCCAGTACTTC
cdr3_aa: CASSRIRDRGQETQYF
j_call: TRBJ2-5
d_call: TRBD1
v_call: TRBV4-1
clone_size: once

cdr3_nt: TGCGCCAGCAGCCCGGGACAGGGGGTCGACGAGCAGTACTTC
cdr3_aa: CASSPGQGVDEQYF
j_call: TRBJ2-7
d_call: TRBD1
v_call: TRBV5-1
clone_size: .

cdr3_nt: TGTGCCAGCAGCCACGCCGGGACAGGGGCAGATACGCAGTATTTT
cdr3_aa: CASSHAGTGADTQYF
j_call: TRBJ2-3
d_call: TRBD1
v_call: TRBV11-3
clone_size: .

cdr3_nt: TGTGCCAGCAGTTTCTCCAGGGACTACGAGCAGTACTTC
cdr3_aa: CASSFSRDYEQYF
j_call: TRBJ2-7
d_call: .
v_call: TRBV12-3/TRBV12-4
clone_size: .

cdr3_nt: TGTGCCAGTAGTACCCTACAGGGGGTCTATGGCTACACCTTC
cdr3_aa: CASSTLQGVYGYTF
j_call: TRBJ1-2
d_call: TRBD1
v_call: TRBV19
clone_size: .

cdr3_nt: TGTGCCAGCAGTGAATTTGCAGGGGGTTACGAGCAGTACTTC
cdr3_aa: CASSEFAGGYEQYF
j_call: TRBJ2-7
d_call: TRBD1
v_call: TRBV25-1
clone_size: once

cdr3_nt: TGTGCCAGCAGCGCGACTAGCGGGGGGGCCGGCACAGATACGCAGTATTTT
cdr3_aa: CASSATSGGAGTDTQYF
j_call: TRBJ2-3
d_call: TRBD2
v_call: TRBV9
clone_size: .

cdr3_nt: TGTGCCAGCAGCAAAGGATCTAGCGGATTAATATTTAGCACAGATACGCAGTATTTT
cdr3_aa: CASSKGSSGLIFSTDTQYF
j_call: TRBJ2-3
d_call: .
v_call: TRBV21-1
clone_size: .

cdr3_nt: TGTGCCAGTAGCCTACAACAGGGGGCAGGACAGCCCCAGCATTTT
cdr3_aa: CASSLQQGAGQPQHF
j_call: TRBJ1-5
d_call: TRBD1
v_call: TRBV19
clone_size: few

cdr3_nt: TGCGCCAGCAGCAACGGGGTGAACACCGGGGAGCTGTTTTTT
cdr3_aa: CASSNGVNTGELFF
j_call: TRBJ2-2
d_call: .
v_call: TRBV5-1
clone_size: .

cdr3_nt: TGTGCCAGCAGCTTTGTAGGGGGTAGCACAGATACGCAGTATTTT
cdr3_aa: CASSFVGGSTDTQYF
j_call: TRBJ2-3
d_call: .
v_call: TRBV5-4
clone_size: .

cdr3_nt: TGTGCCAGCAGTTCCGGGGGGACTGAAGCTTTCTTT
cdr3_aa: CASSSGGTEAFF
j_call: TRBJ1-1
d_call: .
v_call: TRBV12-3/TRBV12-4
clone_size: .

cdr3_nt: TGTGCCAGCAGCCGCAGGACTGGGGTAGGGTACAATGAGCAGTTCTTC
cdr3_aa: CASSRRTGVGYNEQFF
j_call: TRBJ2-1
d_call: .
v_call: TRBV11-1
clone_size: .

cdr3_nt: TGTGCCAGCAGCGCTCGGGAAATGTACAATGAGCAGTTCTTC
cdr3_aa: CASSAREMYNEQFF
j_call: TRBJ2-1
d_call: .
v_call: TRBV6-2/TRBV6-3
clone_size: .

cdr3_nt: TGTGCCAGTAGTCGCCTAGCGGGAGAGTCGGCCTCCTACGAGCAGTACTTC
cdr3_aa: CASSRLAGESASYEQYF
j_call: TRBJ2-7
d_call: TRBD2
v_call: TRBV19
clone_size: .

cdr3_nt: TGCAGCGGCGGACAGGGGAGTAACACCGGGGAGCTGTTTTTT
cdr3_aa: CSGGQGSNTGELFF
j_call: TRBJ2-2
d_call: TRBD1
v_call: TRBV29-1
clone_size: .

cdr3_nt: TGTGCCAGCAGTCCACAGGGATTGGAAGCTTTCTTT
cdr3_aa: CASSPQGLEAFF
j_call: TRBJ1-1
d_call: .
v_call: TRBV6-6
clone_size: .

cdr3_nt: TGTGCCAGCAGTTACAGTAGGAGCACGCACACCATATATTTT
cdr3_aa: CASSYSRSTHTIYF
j_call: TRBJ1-3
d_call: .
v_call: TRBV6-5
clone_size: few

cdr3_nt: TGCGCCAGCAACCCCGGGGCCTACAATGAGCAGTTCTTC
cdr3_aa: CASNPGAYNEQFF
j_call: TRBJ2-1
d_call: .
v_call: TRBV5-1
clone_size: many

cdr3_nt: TGTGCCAGCAGTTTAAGGGGGCTTAATAGCAATCAGCCCCAGCATTTT
cdr3_aa: CASSLRGLNSNQPQHF
j_call: TRBJ1-5
d_call: TRBD1
v_call: TRBV27
clone_size: few

cdr3_nt: TGCGCCAGCAGCCCCAGGGCAGGGGGGTCCTACGAGCAGTACTTC
cdr3_aa: CASSPRAGGSYEQYF
j_call: TRBJ2-7
d_call: .
v_call: TRBV10-1
clone_size: .

cdr3_nt: TGTGCCAGCAGTGAAATTCTAACTCGACAGTTTGGTGAAAAACTGTTTTTT
cdr3_aa: CASSEILTRQFGEKLFF
j_call: TRBJ1-4
d_call: .
v_call: TRBV6-1
clone_size: .